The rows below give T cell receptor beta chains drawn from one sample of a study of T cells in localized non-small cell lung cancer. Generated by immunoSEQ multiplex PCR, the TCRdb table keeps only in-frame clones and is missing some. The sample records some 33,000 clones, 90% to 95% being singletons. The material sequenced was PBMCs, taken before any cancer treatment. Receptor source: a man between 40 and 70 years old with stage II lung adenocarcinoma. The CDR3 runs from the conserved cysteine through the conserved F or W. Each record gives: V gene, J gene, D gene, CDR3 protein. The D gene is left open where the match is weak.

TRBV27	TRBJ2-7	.	CASSLSVSYEQYF
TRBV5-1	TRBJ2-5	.	CASSWGDKAQETQYF
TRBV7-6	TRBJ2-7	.	CASSYDSNYEQYF
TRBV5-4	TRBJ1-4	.	CASSPGEFTNEKLFF
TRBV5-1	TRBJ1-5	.	CASSLDGTHNQPQHF
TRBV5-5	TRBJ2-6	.	CASSTTPGASGANVLTF
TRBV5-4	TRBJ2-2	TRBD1	CASSLDRGGLFF
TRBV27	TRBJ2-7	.	CASSSWDSRGAYEQYF
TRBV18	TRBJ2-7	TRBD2	CASSPTSGGSYEQYF
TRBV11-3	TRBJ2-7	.	CASSLETYEQYF
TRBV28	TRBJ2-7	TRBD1	CASSTIWDRAYEQYF
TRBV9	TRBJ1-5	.	CASSVDGANQPQHF
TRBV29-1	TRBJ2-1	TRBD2	CSAGAGTSGGEQFF
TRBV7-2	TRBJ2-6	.	CASTGGPGRSGANVLTF
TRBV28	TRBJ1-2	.	CASSGTDALTYGYTF
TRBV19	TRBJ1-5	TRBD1	CASRLTANRGLVQPQHF
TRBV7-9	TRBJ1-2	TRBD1	CASSLGQGNGYTF
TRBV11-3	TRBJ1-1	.	CASSLDTEAFF
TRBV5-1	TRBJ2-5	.	CASISQETQYF
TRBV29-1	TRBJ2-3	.	CSVRPTTDTQYF
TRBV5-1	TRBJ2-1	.	CASSLGSREGEQFF
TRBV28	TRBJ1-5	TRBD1	CASRVTGRWQPQHF
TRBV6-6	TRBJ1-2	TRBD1	CASSTDRAYGYTF
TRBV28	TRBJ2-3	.	CASSLAPTRDTQYF
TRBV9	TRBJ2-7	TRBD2	CASSVGGTSAAYEQYF
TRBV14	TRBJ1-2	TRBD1	CASSTGTGGAGGYGYTF
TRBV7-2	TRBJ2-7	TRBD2	CASSLGLAGLQSEQYF
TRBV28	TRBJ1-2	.	CASSFGGTGYGYTF
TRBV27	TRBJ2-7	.	CASSLKRFSYEQYF
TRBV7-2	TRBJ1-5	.	CASSSDSFSNQPQHF
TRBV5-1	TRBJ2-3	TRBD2	CASSLGTSVSTDTQYF
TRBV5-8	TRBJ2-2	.	CASSRRGVVRELFF
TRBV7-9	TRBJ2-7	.	CASSSQISVRSSYEQYF
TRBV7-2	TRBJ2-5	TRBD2	CASSLGGGVQETQYF
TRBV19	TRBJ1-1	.	CASSLTGLNTEAFF
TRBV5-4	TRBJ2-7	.	CASSPDTGMYEQYF
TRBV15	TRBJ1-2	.	CATSRDGGVSNYGYTF
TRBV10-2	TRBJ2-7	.	CASSENLGEQYF
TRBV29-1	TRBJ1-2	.	CSVEGGSDF
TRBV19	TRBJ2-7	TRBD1	CASQKTGRAYEQYF
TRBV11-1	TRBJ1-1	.	CASSPQQQGLNTEAFF
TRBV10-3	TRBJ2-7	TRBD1	CAIGHGQGAPEQYF
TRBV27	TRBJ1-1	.	CASSLVLGNTEAFF
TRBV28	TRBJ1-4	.	CASSLTRGKGEKLFF
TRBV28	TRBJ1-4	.	CASSYTAGTQREKLFF
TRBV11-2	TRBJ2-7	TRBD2	CASSLGTSGYEQYF
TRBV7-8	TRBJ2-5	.	CASRGNSGSQETQYF
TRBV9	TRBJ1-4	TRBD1	CASSGTGGGGEKLFF
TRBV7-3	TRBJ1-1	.	CASSSDSMNTEAFF
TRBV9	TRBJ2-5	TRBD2	CASSALPLAGFQETQYF
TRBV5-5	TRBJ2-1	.	CASSLEGWEQFF
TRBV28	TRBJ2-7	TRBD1	CASSFGTGIYEQYF
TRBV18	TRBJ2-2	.	CASSPDGNTGELFF
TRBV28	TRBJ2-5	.	CASSLGQPGAYQETQYF
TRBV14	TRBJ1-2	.	CASSQDLAIGLLRGYTF
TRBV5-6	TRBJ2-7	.	CASSNSYEQYF
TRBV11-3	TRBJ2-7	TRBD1	CASRRGTASYEQYF
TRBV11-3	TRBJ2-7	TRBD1	CASSLVGGQGSFYEQYF
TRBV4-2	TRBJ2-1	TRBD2	CASSQRTSRLFF